One and the same sample provided the 9 T cell receptor beta chains below, sequenced in a study of cytomegalovirus exposure and HLA in healthy donors. Use of 60 Vbeta and 13 Jbeta primers characterized the PCR. Assay: immunoSEQ multiplex PCR; the TCRdb copy retains only in-frame clones and omits some. This table has approximately 110,000 clones, 65% to 85% appearing once. The specimen sequenced was PBMCs. These receptors originate from a man between 18 and 35 years old in good health and CMV-seronegative.

The V call is TRBV4-2, the J call TRBJ1-1; maybe TRBD1 (5 bases). Germline assignment: CDR1 LGHNA and CDR2 YNFKEQ. The CDR3 covers 14 residues. Deletions cut 5 bases from V and 5 bases from J, with 15 bases between. CDR3 sequence: CASSSKVGATEAFF. The CDR3 bases are TGTGCCAGCAGCTCCAAGGTAGGGGCGACTGAAGCTTTCTTT.

The chain carries TRBV7-2 and TRBJ2-7, with a tentative D call TRBD1 (5 bases). Trimming removed 0 bases at V and 3 bases at J, with 18 bases between. CDR3 length: 17 residues. From germline, CDR1 is SGHTA and CDR2 FQGNSA. In nucleotides, the CDR3 is TGTGCCAGCAGCTTAGCGCGTGGTAGTCTTAGGGGCTACGAGCAGTACTTC. Amino acid sequence: CASSLARGSLRGYEQYF.

This chain uses TRBV2 with TRBJ2-2; 8 bases fit TRBD2. Germline loops: CDR1 SNHLY, CDR2 FYNNEI. The CDR3 sequence is 13 residues long. V shed 10 bases and J 3 bases; nucleotides not matched to a gene: 4. CDR3 sequence: CATHGGDTGELFF. CDR3 bases: TGTGCCACCCACGGGGGGGACACCGGGGAGCTGTTTTTT.

The chain links TRBV9 to TRBJ2-1; unclear D gene. Trimming took off 0 bases at V and 5 bases at J, with 9 bases between the two ends. The CDR3 totals 14 residues. CDR1 is SGDLS, CDR2 YYNGEE, per germline. The CDR3 coding sequence is TGTGCCAGCAGCGTAGGGAGTAACGACAATGAGCAGTTCTTC. Amino acid sequence: CASSVGSNDNEQFF.

CDR3 coding DNA: TGTGCCAGCAGCTTAGTTCGGCTAGCGGGGGGCGAGCAGTACTTC. Protein product: CASSLVRLAGGEQYF. The rearrangement uses TRBV7-2 and TRBJ2-7; 11 bases are shared with TRBD2. Unmatched junction bases numbered 5, after V lost 1 base and J lost 6 bases. The CDR3 has 15 amino acids. CDR1 is SGHTA, CDR2 FQGNSA, per germline.

This clone was counted only a few times. The chain recombines TRBV6-7 with TRBJ2-4; 7 bases map to TRBD1. TRBV6-7 qualifies as an ORF whose function is uncertain. The length of the CDR3 is 12 residues. J was trimmed by 4 bases and V by 9 bases; bases with no gene match: 3. The CDR3 DNA is TGTGCCAGTAGACAGGGAAAAAACATTCAGTACTTC. This sequence encodes CASRQGKNIQYF.

This clone is a singleton in its sample. The rearrangement joins TRBV27 to TRBJ2-5; 11 bases align to TRBD2. This CDR3 comprises 15 residues. The germline V gene has CDR1 MNHEY and CDR2 SMNVEV (reference sequence). The V segment lost 2 bases and the J segment 2 bases; nucleotides outside the gene matches: 1. CDR3 sequence: CASSLGTSGQETQYF. The CDR3 nucleotides are TGTGCCAGCAGTTTAGGGACTAGCGGACAAGAGACCCAGTACTTC.

The chain joins TRBV7-6 to TRBJ1-5; D is ambiguous. The CDR3 is 14 amino acids. CDR1 and CDR2 from the germline V gene are SGHVS and FNYEAQ. V lost 5 bases to trimming and J lost 5 bases, with 13 bases between them. The CDR3 DNA sequence: TGTGCCAGCAGCCCCCCGCGGGCTCATCAGCCCCAGCATTTT. Amino acid sequence: CASSPPRAHQPQHF. Full variable domain (missing parts from reference TRBV7-6 and TRBJ1-5): GAGVSQSPRYKVTKRGQDVALRCDPISGHVSLYWYRQALGQGPEFLTYFNYEAQQDKSGLPNDRFSAERPEGSISTLTIQRTEQRDSAMYRCASSPPRAHQPQHFGDGTRLSIL.

This chain links TRBV10-1 with TRBJ2-3; D may be TRBD2 (5 bases). The germline V gene encodes CDR1 WNHNN and CDR2 SYGVQD (reference sequence). This CDR3 spans 13 amino acids. V was cut by 10 bases and J by 6 bases, with 17 bases left in between. CDR3: CATQKSRGDTQYF. The DNA for the CDR3 is TGCGCCACCCAGAAGTCCCGAGGGGATACGCAGTATTTT.